These 31 T cell receptor beta chains share one sample of origin, sequenced in a study of control samples from healthy donors and cancer patients. TCRdb's table, derived via immunoSEQ multiplex PCR, lists solely in-frame clones and lacks some. Of 21,000 or so clones listed, approximately 85% are singletons. Sequencing was performed on PBMCs. The receptors shown here come from a man between 60 and 70 years old with head and neck cancer.

The chain employs TRBV6-5 and TRBJ1-1, with D unclear. This CDR3 region has 15 residues. The V gene lost 3 bases and the J gene lost 5 bases, with 16 bases spanning the gap. Germline-derived CDR1 and CDR2 are MNHEY and SVGAGI. This chain's CDR3 is CASSYRSAAGTEAFF. CDR3 coding DNA: TGTGCCAGCAGTTATAGGTCAGCGGCTGGAACTGAAGCTTTCTTT.

The chain is built from TRBV27 and TRBJ1-2; 10 nucleotides match TRBD1. The germline V gene encodes CDR1 MNHEY and CDR2 SMNVEV (reference sequence). The J segment lost 0 bases and the V segment lost 6 bases, leaving 13 bases of the junction unmatched. This CDR3 is 18 amino acids long. The CDR3 DNA is TGTGCCAGCAGGAAGGTAAACCGGGACAGGGGAACTAACTATGGCTACACCTTC. The encoded protein is CASRKVNRDRGTNYGYTF.

The J gene is TRBJ1-1, the V gene TRBV6-5; D is unclear. The CDR3 loop spans 13 amino acids. The V end was cut by 7 bases, the J end by 1 base, with 10 bases between. The germline CDR1 and CDR2 sequences are MNHEY and SVGAGI. CDR3 in amino acids: CASTMRWNTEAFF. CDR3 in DNA: TGTGCCAGCACCATGAGGTGGAACACTGAAGCTTTCTTT.

The chain is built from TRBV27 and TRBJ2-2, with a tentative D call TRBD2 (6 bases). Trimming removed 4 bases from V and 8 bases from J, with 14 bases in between. CDR1 and CDR2 (germline): MNHEY, SMNVEV (reference sequence). The CDR3 has 14 amino acids. The CDR3 nucleotides read TGTGCCAGCAGTTCGATCGGGAGAGTTGGGGAGCTGTTTTTT. It translates to CASSSIGRVGELFF.

This chain joins TRBV5-5 and TRBJ1-2; D unresolved. V was shortened by 2 bases and J by 4 bases, with 18 bases between the two germline ends. The CDR3 has 16 residues. The germline V gene has CDR1 SGHKS and CDR2 YYEKEE (reference sequence). CDR3 sequence reads: CASSFGPPSAAYGYTF. The CDR3 nucleotides read TGTGCCAGCAGCTTCGGACCACCCTCGGCGGCCTATGGCTACACCTTC.

A single count supports this clone. The chain carries TRBV3-1 (or the pseudogene TRBV3-2) and TRBJ2-1; possibly TRBD1 or TRBD2 for D (5 bases each). V was pared by 8 bases and J by 8 bases, with 13 bases between. This CDR3 has 12 residues. Germline lookup yields CDR1 LGHDT and CDR2 YNNKEL (reference sequence). The CDR3 sequence: CASGLLGDEQFF. CDR3 nucleotides: TGTGCCAGCGGATTATTGGGGGATGAGCAGTTCTTC.

The V and J genes are TRBV28 and TRBJ2-1; 7 positions match TRBD1. Germline CDR1 is MDHEN and CDR2 is SYDVKM. V dropped 3 bases and J dropped 9; count of bases not matched to a gene: 8. The CDR3 runs 14 residues. The CDR3 DNA is TGTGCCAGCAGTTTCCCCTCGACAGGGATTGAGCAGTTCTTC. Amino acid sequence: CASSFPSTGIEQFF.

The V and J genes are TRBV6-5 and TRBJ1-6, with 7 bases fitting TRBD1. Trimming at V came to 5 bases and at J to 4 bases, leaving 2 bases not matched to a gene. The V gene's germline CDR1 is MNHEY and CDR2 SVGAGI. CDR3 length: 14 residues. CDR3 residues: CASSQQGYNSPLHF. CDR3 nucleotide sequence: TGTGCCAGCAGTCAACAGGGGTATAATTCACCCCTCCACTTT.

This clone has more than one count but fewer than ten. This chain connects TRBV5-8 to TRBJ1-2; D not certain. This CDR3 is built from 15 residues. Trimming pared 0 bases from V and 4 bases from J, leaving 13 bases between. CDR1 is SGHTS, CDR2 YDEGEE, per germline. The CDR3 DNA reads as TGTGCCAGCAGCTTGGACCGGGGAGTCGGCTATGGCTACACCTTC. Protein product: CASSLDRGVGYGYTF.

This clone occurred once. V and J are TRBV16 and TRBJ2-3; TRBD2 aligns across 9 bases. This CDR3 has 16 residues. From germline, CDR1 is KGHSY and CDR2 FQNENV. Losses at the gene ends were 0 bases for V and 4 bases for J; bases not matched to a gene: 5. Here the CDR3 DNA reads TGTGCCAGCAGCCAATCGGCTAGCGGGAAGGCAGATACGCAGTATTTT. Translated, it gives CASSQSASGKADTQYF.

The J gene is TRBJ1-2, the V gene TRBV27; 9 bases are a match to TRBD1. Germline CDR1 and CDR2: MNHEY and SMNVEV (reference sequence). The CDR3 extends over 14 amino acids. V shed 0 bases, J shed 7 bases, and the junction held 3 bases outside the gene matches. CDR3: CASSLSGQGFGYTF. The CDR3 DNA is TGTGCCAGCAGTTTATCGGGACAGGGTTTTGGCTACACCTTC.

CDR3 protein: CSVGTSGSSYEQYF. CDR3 nucleotides: TGCAGCGTGGGGACTAGCGGCAGCTCCTACGAGCAGTACTTC. J is TRBJ2-7 and V is TRBV29-1, with TRBD2 identical over 11 bases. The V and J ends lost 6 bases and 0 bases, in that order; junction bases with no gene match: 4. In germline, CDR1 is SQVTM, CDR2 ANQGSEA. This CDR3 has 14 amino acids.

This sequence joins TRBV4-2 and TRBJ2-1; D might be TRBD1 or TRBD2, each matching 5 bases. With 1 base removed from V and 7 bases from J, the gap between germline ends came to 14 bases. The CDR3 totals 15 residues. CDR1 is LGHNA and CDR2 is YNFKEQ in the germline V gene. The CDR3 protein is CASSQVGRQINEQFF. In nucleotides, the CDR3 is TGTGCCAGCAGCCAAGTGGGACGCCAAATTAATGAGCAGTTCTTC.

The chain carries TRBV10-3 and TRBJ1-2; the D is unclear. Trimming pared 9 bases from V and 7 bases from J, leaving 18 bases between. The CDR3 runs 13 residues. Germline lookup yields CDR1 ENHRY and CDR2 SYGVKD. CDR3 protein: CAILRLDVRGYTF. In DNA form, the CDR3 reads TGTGCCATTCTTCGGTTGGACGTCCGTGGCTACACCTTC.

The V gene is TRBV4-2, the J gene TRBJ1-1, with D maybe TRBD1 (6 bases). Germline V gene data show CDR1 as LGHNA and CDR2 as YNFKEQ. The CDR3 totals 16 residues. V was cut by 0 bases and J by 0 bases, with 11 bases left in between. In DNA form, the CDR3 reads TGTGCCAGCAGCCAAGAACAGGGTAGGATGAACACTGAAGCTTTCTTT. It yields the protein CASSQEQGRMNTEAFF.

The CDR3 coding sequence is TGTGCCAGCAGTTACGTGGGGTCCCCGAACACTGAAGCTTTCTTT. The encoded protein is CASSYVGSPNTEAFF. The chain recombines TRBV6-5 with TRBJ1-1; D gene unclear. The germline V gene encodes CDR1 MNHEY and CDR2 SVGAGI. The CDR3 sequence is 15 residues long. V dropped 2 bases and J dropped 1 base, with 11 bases sitting between them.

This chain uses TRBV27 with TRBJ1-2, with D uncertain. Germline V gives CDR1 MNHEY, CDR2 SMNVEV (reference sequence). V was cut by 3 bases and J by 0 bases, with 5 bases left in between. The CDR3 length is 13 residues. The CDR3 DNA reads as TGTGCCAGCAGTTTGACGCCTAACTATGGCTACACCTTC. This gives the protein CASSLTPNYGYTF.

The chain carries TRBV2 and TRBJ2-3, with D unclear. Trimming removed 3 bases from V and 2 bases from J, with 9 bases in between. The CDR3 extends over 14 amino acids. Germline loops: CDR1 SNHLY, CDR2 FYNNEI. CDR3 in amino acids: CASSDRYSTDTQYF. DNA of the CDR3: TGTGCCAGCAGTGACAGGTACTCCACAGATACGCAGTATTTT.

J is TRBJ2-1 and V is TRBV7-3, with 7 bases fitting TRBD2. V dropped 5 bases and J dropped 9; count of bases not matched to a gene: 16. The CDR3 totals 16 residues. CDR1 and CDR2 from the germline V gene are SGHTA and FQGTGA. DNA of the CDR3: TGTGCCAGCAGCCCCAGCTTGGCGGGAGATTTGGGTGAGCAGTTCTTC. Translating gives CASSPSLAGDLGEQFF.

This chain connects TRBV5-5 to TRBJ1-2; D is possibly TRBD1 (5 bases). The CDR3 is 13 residues long. V was cut by 9 bases and J by 7 bases, with 19 bases left in between. Per germline, CDR1 SGHKS and CDR2 YYEKEE (reference sequence). This CDR3 is CATGPEALSGYTF. In DNA form, the CDR3 reads TGTGCCACAGGGCCGGAAGCCCTCTCTGGCTACACCTTC.

The rearrangement joins TRBV3-1 (or the pseudogene TRBV3-2) to TRBJ2-1; tentative D call: TRBD2 (6 bases). V lost 0 bases to trimming and J lost 0 bases, with 12 bases between them. In germline, CDR1 is LGHDT, CDR2 YNNKEL (reference sequence). The CDR3 consists of 17 residues. CDR3 residues: CASSQDAGPTSYNEQFF. For the CDR3, the DNA is TGTGCCAGCAGCCAAGATGCGGGACCAACCTCCTACAATGAGCAGTTCTTC.

The CDR3 coding sequence is TGTGCCTGGAGTGTTTACCGAGTAGATGAAAAACTGTTTTTT. It yields the protein CAWSVYRVDEKLFF. The chain has TRBV30 and TRBJ1-4; the D is unclear. The CDR3 runs to 14 residues. CDR1 is GTSNPN and CDR2 is SVGIG in the germline V gene (reference sequence). Trimming took off 0 bases at V and 6 bases at J, with 11 bases between the two ends. Variable domain in full (rest from reference TRBV30 and TRBJ1-4): SQTIHQWPATLVQPVGSPLSLECTVEGTSNPNLYWYRQAAGRGLQLLFYSVGIGQISSEVPQNLSASRPQDRQFILSSKKLLLSDSGFYLCAWSVYRVDEKLFFGSGTQLSVL.

The chain has TRBV5-4 and TRBJ2-5; the D gene could be TRBD1 or TRBD2 (6 bases each). Looked up from germline, CDR1 is SGHNT and CDR2 is YYREEE (reference sequence). The V and J ends lost 0 bases and 4 bases respectively, with 16 bases between them. The CDR3 contains 16 residues. The CDR3 spells CASSLAQGRIGETQYF. The CDR3 DNA sequence: TGTGCCAGCAGCTTGGCCCAGGGGAGGATAGGAGAGACCCAGTACTTC.

The J gene is TRBJ1-1, the V gene TRBV30; 9 positions agree with TRBD1. V was pared by 7 bases and J by 4 bases, with 4 bases of the junction left unmatched. CDR1 and CDR2 from the germline V gene are GTSNPN and SVGIG (reference sequence). This CDR3 is built from 12 residues. The CDR3 here is CASRTGATEAFF. Written as DNA, the CDR3 is TGTGCCTCGCGGACAGGGGCCACTGAAGCTTTCTTT.

This chain uses TRBV5-5 with TRBJ2-4; D gene uncertain. Per the germline V gene, CDR1 is SGHKS and CDR2 is YYEKEE (reference sequence). The CDR3 runs 15 residues. V was trimmed by 4 bases and J by 5 bases, leaving 16 bases between them. CDR3 sequence (DNA): TGTGCCAGCAGCGTTATGAGGCTGGCAGAAAACATTCAGTACTTC. This encodes CASSVMRLAENIQYF.

The chain employs TRBV24-1 and TRBJ2-1, with D uncertain. From germline, CDR1 is KGHDR and CDR2 SFDVKD. V shed 3 bases and J shed 9 bases, with 5 bases lying between them. The CDR3 loop spans 11 amino acids. The CDR3 DNA follows: TGTGCCACCAGTGATACAGTTGAGCAGTTCTTC. It specifies CATSDTVEQFF.

This chain links TRBV27 with TRBJ2-3; D is uncertain. V was trimmed by 6 bases and J by 2 bases, leaving 6 bases between them. The germline gives CDR1 MNHEY, CDR2 SMNVEV (reference sequence). This CDR3 contains 12 residues. The CDR3 is CASSHHTDTQYF. In nucleotides, the CDR3 is TGTGCCAGCAGCCACCACACAGATACGCAGTATTTT.

The chain uses TRBV27 and TRBJ1-6, with D possibly being TRBD1 (5 bases). The CDR3 contains 15 residues. Germline lookup yields CDR1 MNHEY and CDR2 SMNVEV (reference sequence). Trimming took 5 bases from V and 5 from J, leaving 13 bases between them. In nucleotides, the CDR3 is TGTGCCAGCAGTCCCACGACAGCGAATAATTCACCCCTCCACTTT. Protein: CASSPTTANNSPLHF.

V and J are TRBV11-2 and TRBJ1-3; TRBD1 aligns across 7 bases. This CDR3 has 13 residues. Per the germline V gene, CDR1 is SGHAT and CDR2 is FQNNGV. V lost 6 bases to trimming and J lost 2 bases; unmatched junction nucleotides: 1. CDR3 bases: TGTGCCAGCAGAGACAGGGCTGGAAACACCATATATTTT. This gives the protein CASRDRAGNTIYF. Full variable domain (missing parts from reference TRBV11-2 and TRBJ1-3): EAGVAQSPRYKIIEKRQSVAFWCNPISGHATLYWYQQILGQGPKLLIQFQNNGVVDDSQLPKDRFSAERLKGVDSTLKIQPAKLEDSAVYLCASRDRAGNTIYFGEGSWLTVV.

The count of this clone is one. The V and J genes are TRBV28 and TRBJ1-6, with D tentatively TRBD1 (6 bases). The CDR3 length is 14 residues. V dropped 7 bases and J dropped 8 bases, with 15 bases sitting between them. Germline values: CDR1 MDHEN, CDR2 SYDVKM. The CDR3, as DNA: TGTGCCAGCATTAAGGGGGGAGGGGATTCACCCCTCCACTTT. It translates to CASIKGGGDSPLHF.

The chain links TRBV27 to TRBJ1-1; the match to TRBD1 covers 9 bases. Germline-derived CDR1 and CDR2 are MNHEY and SMNVEV (reference sequence). Trimming cost V 6 bases and J 4 bases; bases outside gene matches: 3. The CDR3 extends over 13 amino acids. CDR3 coding DNA: TGTGCCAGCAGAGGACAGGGGATCACTGAAGCTTTCTTT. Its translation is CASRGQGITEAFF.